This is a list of T cell receptor beta chains from one sample in a study of T cells in localized non-small cell lung cancer. Measured with immunoSEQ multiplex PCR; TCRdb has only the in-frame clones, and not every one. The table lists approximately 54,000 clones, around 81% of them singletons. Here the sequenced sample was peripheral blood, taken before any cancer treatment. The receptors here all came from a female donor older than 55 with stage II squamous cell lung carcinoma. The conserved cysteine and the conserved F or W are not part of the CDR3 here.

j_gene	v_gene	CDR3aa
TRBJ1-1	TRBV18	ASSPARSTEAF
TRBJ2-1	TRBV5-1	ASRRTETGAIYNEQF
TRBJ1-1	TRBV6-6	ASSPDLWNTEAF
TRBJ1-1	TRBV11-2	ASSFLGQNTEAF
TRBJ1-1	TRBV2	ASRDRGRDGEAF
TRBJ2-4	TRBV7-2	ASSTSGPKNIQY
TRBJ2-2	TRBV7-3	ASSPPGTGELF
TRBJ2-5	TRBV29-1	SAGIQETQY
TRBJ2-7	TRBV7-3	ASSLQPAGGYEQY
TRBJ1-3	TRBV10-3	AISGGARTSGNTIY
TRBJ1-1	TRBV6-5	ASRRRGQGSPEAF
TRBJ1-5	TRBV19	ASSSPGPPYQPQH
TRBJ2-2	TRBV4-1	ASSQEGLTGELF
TRBJ1-5	TRBV7-3	ASSLASNQPQH
TRBJ1-1	TRBV30	AWGGEGKAF
TRBJ1-2	TRBV5-1	ASSGGGTANYGYT
TRBJ1-6	TRBV29-1	SVQTGGDRNRSPLH
TRBJ1-1	TRBV5-1	ASSVAPAQAANTEAF
TRBJ2-2	TRBV27	ASSFVLSNTGELF
TRBJ1-5	TRBV19	ASRGLRDINQPQH
TRBJ1-1	TRBV5-1	ASSWTGNGGEAF
TRBJ2-4	TRBV11-3	ASSLGGPRGNIQY